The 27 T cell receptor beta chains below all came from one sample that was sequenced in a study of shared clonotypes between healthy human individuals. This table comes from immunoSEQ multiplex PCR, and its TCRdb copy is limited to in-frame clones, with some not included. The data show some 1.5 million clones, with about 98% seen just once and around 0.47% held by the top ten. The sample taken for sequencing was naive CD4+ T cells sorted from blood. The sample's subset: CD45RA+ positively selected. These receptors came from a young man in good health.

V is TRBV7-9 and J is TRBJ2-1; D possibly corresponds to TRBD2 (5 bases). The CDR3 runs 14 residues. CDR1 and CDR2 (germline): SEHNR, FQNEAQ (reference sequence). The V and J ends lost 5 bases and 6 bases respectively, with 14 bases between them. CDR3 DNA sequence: TGTGCCAGCAGCCCCCTACAGCGGCTCAATGAGCAGTTCTTC. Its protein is CASSPLQRLNEQFF.

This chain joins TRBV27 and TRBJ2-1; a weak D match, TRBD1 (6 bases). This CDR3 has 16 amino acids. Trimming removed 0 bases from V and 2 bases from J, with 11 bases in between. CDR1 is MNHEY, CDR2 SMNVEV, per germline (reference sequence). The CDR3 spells CASSLSRDTPYNEQFF. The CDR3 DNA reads TGTGCCAGCAGTTTATCTCGGGACACCCCCTACAATGAGCAGTTCTTC.

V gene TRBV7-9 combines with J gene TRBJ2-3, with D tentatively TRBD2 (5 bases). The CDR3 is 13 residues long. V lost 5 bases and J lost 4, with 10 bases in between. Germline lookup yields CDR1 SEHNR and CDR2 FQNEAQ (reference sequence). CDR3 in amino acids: CASSGSSPDTQYF. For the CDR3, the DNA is TGTGCCAGCAGCGGATCTAGCCCAGATACGCAGTATTTT.

The CDR3 spells CASSPGTGISGANVLTF. CDR3 sequence (DNA): TGTGCCAGCAGTCCCGGGACAGGGATCTCTGGGGCCAACGTCCTGACTTTC. The chain combines TRBV27 with TRBJ2-6; TRBD1 aligns across 9 bases. Germline V lookup: CDR1 MNHEY, CDR2 SMNVEV (reference sequence). This CDR3 is 17 amino acids long. J lost 0 bases, V lost 5 bases, and 5 bases had no gene match.

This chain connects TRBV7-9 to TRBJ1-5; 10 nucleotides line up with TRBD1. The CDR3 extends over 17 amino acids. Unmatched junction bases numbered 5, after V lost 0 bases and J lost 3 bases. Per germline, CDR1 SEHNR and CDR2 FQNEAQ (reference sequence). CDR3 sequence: CASSLAGQGVINQPQHF. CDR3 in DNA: TGTGCCAGCAGCTTAGCTGGACAGGGGGTGATCAATCAGCCCCAGCATTTT.

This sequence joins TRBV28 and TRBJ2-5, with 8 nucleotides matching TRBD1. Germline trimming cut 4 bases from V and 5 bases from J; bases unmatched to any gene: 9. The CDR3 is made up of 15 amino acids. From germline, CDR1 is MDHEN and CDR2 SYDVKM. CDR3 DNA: TGTGCCAGCAGTTCACCCCGGACAGGGTTGGAGACCCAGTACTTC. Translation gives CASSSPRTGLETQYF.

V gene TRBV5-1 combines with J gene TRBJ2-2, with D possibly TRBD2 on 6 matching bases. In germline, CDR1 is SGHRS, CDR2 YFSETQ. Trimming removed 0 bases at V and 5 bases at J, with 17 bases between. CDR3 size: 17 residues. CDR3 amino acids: CASSLAVSGKATGELFF. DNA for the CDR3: TGCGCCAGCAGCTTGGCCGTTAGCGGTAAAGCTACCGGGGAGCTGTTTTTT.

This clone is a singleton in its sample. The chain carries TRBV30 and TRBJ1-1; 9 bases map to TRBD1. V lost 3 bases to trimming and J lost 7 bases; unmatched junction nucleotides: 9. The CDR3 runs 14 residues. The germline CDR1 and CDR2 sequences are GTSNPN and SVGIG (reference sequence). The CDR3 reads CAWRVDRGKGEAFF. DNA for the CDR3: TGTGCCTGGAGGGTGGACAGGGGTAAGGGTGAAGCTTTCTTT. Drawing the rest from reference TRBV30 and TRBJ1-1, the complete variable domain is SQTIHQWPATLVQPVGSPLSLECTVEGTSNPNLYWYRQAAGRGLQLLFYSVGIGQISSEVPQNLSASRPQDRQFILSSKKLLLSDSGFYLCAWRVDRGKGEAFFGQGTRLTVV.

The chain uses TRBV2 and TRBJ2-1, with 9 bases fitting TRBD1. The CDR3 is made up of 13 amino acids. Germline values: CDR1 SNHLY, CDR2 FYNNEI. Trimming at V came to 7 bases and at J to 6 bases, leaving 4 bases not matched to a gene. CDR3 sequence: CASKGQGSNEQFF. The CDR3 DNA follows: TGTGCCAGCAAGGGACAGGGAAGCAATGAGCAGTTCTTC.

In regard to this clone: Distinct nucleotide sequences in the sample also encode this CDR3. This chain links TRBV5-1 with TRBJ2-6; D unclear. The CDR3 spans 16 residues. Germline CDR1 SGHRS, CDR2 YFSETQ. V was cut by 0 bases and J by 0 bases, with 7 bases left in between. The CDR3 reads CASSLGDSSGANVLTF. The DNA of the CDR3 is TGCGCCAGCAGCTTGGGAGATTCCTCTGGGGCCAACGTCCTGACTTTC.

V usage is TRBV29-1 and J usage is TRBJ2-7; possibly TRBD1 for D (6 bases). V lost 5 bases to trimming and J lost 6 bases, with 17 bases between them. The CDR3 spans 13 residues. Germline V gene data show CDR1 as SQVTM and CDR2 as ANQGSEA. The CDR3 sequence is CSVRGHPGLEQYF. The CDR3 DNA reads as TGCAGCGTTCGGGGACACCCGGGGCTCGAGCAGTACTTC.

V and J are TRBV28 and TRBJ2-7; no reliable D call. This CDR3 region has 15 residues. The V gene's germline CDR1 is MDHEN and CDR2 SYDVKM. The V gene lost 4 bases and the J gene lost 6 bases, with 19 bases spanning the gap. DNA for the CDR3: TGTGCCAGCAGTTCAGGTGGGCCTTTTTTTGGCGAGCAGTACTTC. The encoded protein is CASSSGGPFFGEQYF. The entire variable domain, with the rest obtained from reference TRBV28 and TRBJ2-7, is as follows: DVKVTQSSRYLVKRTGEKVFLECVQDMDHENMFWYRQDPGLGLRLIYFSYDVKMKEKGDIPEGYSVSREKKERFSLILESASTNQTSMYLCASSSGGPFFGEQYFGPGTRLTVT.

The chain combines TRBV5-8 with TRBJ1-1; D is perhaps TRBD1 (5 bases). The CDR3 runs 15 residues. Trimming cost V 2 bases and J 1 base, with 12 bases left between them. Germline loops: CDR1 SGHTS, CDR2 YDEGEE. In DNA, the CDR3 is TGTGCCAGCAGCTTTAACAGGCGGGCGAACACTGAAGCTTTCTTT. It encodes CASSFNRRANTEAFF.

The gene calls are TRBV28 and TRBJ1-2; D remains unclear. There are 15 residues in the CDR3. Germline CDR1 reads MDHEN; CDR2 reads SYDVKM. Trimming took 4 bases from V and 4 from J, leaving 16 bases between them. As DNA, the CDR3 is TGTGCCAGCAGTTCATCACGAGACATCTCCTATGGCTACACCTTC. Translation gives CASSSSRDISYGYTF.

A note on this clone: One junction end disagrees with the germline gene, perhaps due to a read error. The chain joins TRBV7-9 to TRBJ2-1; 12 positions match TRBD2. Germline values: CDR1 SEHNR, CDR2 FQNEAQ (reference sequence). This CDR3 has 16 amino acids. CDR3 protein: CASSVASGRAIGEQFF. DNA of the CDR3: TGTGCCAGCAGCGTAGCTAGCGGGAGGGCCATCGGTGAGCAGTTCTTC.

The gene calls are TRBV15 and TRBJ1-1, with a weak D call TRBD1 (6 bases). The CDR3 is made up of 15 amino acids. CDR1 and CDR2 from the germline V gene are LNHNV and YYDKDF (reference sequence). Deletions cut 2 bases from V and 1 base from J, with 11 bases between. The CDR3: CATSRIDRPNTEAFF. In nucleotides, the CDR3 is TGTGCCACCAGCAGAATCGACAGGCCGAACACTGAAGCTTTCTTT.

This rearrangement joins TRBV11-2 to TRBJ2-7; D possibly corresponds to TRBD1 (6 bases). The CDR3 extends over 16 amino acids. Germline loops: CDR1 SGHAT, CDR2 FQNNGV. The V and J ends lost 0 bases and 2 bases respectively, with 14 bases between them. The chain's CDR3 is CASSLDTGSGTYEQYF. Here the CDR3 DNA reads TGTGCCAGCAGCTTAGACACAGGGAGTGGGACCTACGAGCAGTACTTC.

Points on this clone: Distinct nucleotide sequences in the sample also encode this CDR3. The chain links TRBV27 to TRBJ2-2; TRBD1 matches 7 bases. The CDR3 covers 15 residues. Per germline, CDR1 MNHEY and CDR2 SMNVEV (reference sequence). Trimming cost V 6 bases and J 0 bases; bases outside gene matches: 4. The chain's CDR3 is CASRTGTANTGELFF. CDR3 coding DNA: TGTGCCAGCAGAACCGGGACAGCGAACACCGGGGAGCTGTTTTTT.

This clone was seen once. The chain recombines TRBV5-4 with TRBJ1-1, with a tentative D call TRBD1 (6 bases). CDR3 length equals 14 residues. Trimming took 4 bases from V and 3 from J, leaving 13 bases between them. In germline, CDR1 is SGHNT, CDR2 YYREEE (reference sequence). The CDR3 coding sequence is TGTGCCAGCAGCCCCCCAGGGGTAGACACTGAAGCTTTCTTT. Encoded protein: CASSPPGVDTEAFF.

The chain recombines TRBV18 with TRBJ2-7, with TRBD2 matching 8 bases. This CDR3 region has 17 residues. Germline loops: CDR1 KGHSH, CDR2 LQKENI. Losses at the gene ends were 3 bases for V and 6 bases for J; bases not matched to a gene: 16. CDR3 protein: CASSPGRRSGRGLEQYF. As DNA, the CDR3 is TGTGCCAGCTCACCTGGTCGGAGGAGCGGGAGAGGTCTCGAGCAGTACTTC. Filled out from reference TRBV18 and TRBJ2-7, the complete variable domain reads NAGVMQNPRHLVRRRGQEARLRCSPMKGHSHVYWYRQLPEEGLKFMVYLQKENIIDESGMPKERFSAEFPKEGPSILRIQQVVRGDSAAYFCASSPGRRSGRGLEQYFGPGTRLTVT.

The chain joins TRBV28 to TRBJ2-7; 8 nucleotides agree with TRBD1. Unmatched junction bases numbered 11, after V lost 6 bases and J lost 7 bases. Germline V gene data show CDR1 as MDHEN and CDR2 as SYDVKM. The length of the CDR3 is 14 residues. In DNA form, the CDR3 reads TGTGCCAGCAGACTGGGACAGGTAACTGTGGAGCAGTACTTC. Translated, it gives CASRLGQVTVEQYF.

DNA for the CDR3: TGTGCCAGCAGCTTGGGGTCAACAGGAGGGGGTACTGAAGCTTTCTTT. Encoded protein: CASSLGSTGGGTEAFF. V usage is TRBV7-2 and J usage is TRBJ1-1, with D maybe TRBD1 (6 bases). Germline CDR1 reads SGHTA; CDR2 reads FQGNSA. The V end was cut by 3 bases, the J end by 5 bases, with 19 bases between. This CDR3 comprises 16 residues.

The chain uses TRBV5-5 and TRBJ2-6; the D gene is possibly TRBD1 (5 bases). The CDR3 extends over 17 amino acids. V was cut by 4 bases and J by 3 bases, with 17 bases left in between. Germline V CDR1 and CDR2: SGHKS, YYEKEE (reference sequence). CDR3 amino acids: CASSTRIQGGGANVLTF. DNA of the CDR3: TGTGCCAGCAGCACCCGAATCCAGGGCGGTGGGGCCAACGTCCTGACTTTC.

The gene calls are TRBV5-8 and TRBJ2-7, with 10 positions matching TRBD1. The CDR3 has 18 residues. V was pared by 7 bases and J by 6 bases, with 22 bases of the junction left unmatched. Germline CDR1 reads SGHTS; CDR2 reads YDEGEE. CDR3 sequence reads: CASASWGPPGTGDAEQYF. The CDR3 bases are TGTGCCAGCGCCTCCTGGGGGCCCCCGGGGACAGGGGACGCCGAGCAGTACTTC.

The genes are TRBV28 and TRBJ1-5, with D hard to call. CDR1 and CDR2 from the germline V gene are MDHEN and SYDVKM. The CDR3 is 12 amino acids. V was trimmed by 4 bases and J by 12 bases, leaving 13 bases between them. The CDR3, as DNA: TGTGCCAGCAGTTCCAGCGTACTATACCAGCATTTT. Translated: CASSSSVLYQHF.

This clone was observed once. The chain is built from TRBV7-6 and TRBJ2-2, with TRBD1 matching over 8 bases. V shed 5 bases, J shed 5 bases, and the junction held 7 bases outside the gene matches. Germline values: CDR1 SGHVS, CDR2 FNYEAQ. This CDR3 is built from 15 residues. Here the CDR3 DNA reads TGTGCCAGCAGCCAACTCACAGGGGGGACCGGGGAGCTGTTTTTT. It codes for CASSQLTGGTGELFF.

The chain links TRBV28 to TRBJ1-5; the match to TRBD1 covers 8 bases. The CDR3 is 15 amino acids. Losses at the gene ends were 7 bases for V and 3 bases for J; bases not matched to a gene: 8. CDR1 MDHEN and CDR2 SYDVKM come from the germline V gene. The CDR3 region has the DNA TGTGCCAGCAAACCCCAGGGGGCCTTCAATCAGCCCCAGCATTTT. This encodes CASKPQGAFNQPQHF.